This T cell receptor beta chain was observed in a study of cytomegalovirus exposure and HLA in healthy donors. Trimming removed 0 bases at V and 8 bases at J, with 16 bases between. Germline-derived CDR1 and CDR2 are LGHNA and YNFKEQ. There are 16 residues in the CDR3. Primers: 60 Vbeta forward and 13 Jbeta reverse. This table comes from immunoSEQ multiplex PCR, and its TCRdb copy is limited to in-frame clones, with some not included. The sample contains about 160,000 clones, 75% to 80% of which appear only once. Sequencing used PBMCs. The rearrangement joins TRBV4-2 to TRBJ1-4, with a possible D match to TRBD1 (5 bases). The clonotype was recovered from a woman aged 40-49 years in good health and CMV-seropositive. This CDR3 is CASSQDLQGVTEKLFF. In DNA, the CDR3 is TGTGCCAGCAGCCAAGATCTTCAGGGCGTAACAGAAAAACTGTTTTTT.